The 13 T cell receptor beta chains listed next were all sequenced from one sample in a study of T cells after yellow fever vaccination. MiXCR was run by TCRdb on the 5' RACE reads, yielding one entry per CDR3 protein. Of some 300,000 distinct CDR3 sequences in the sample, around 10% were seen once. The specimen comprised CD4+ T cells sorted from PBMCs, sampled 45 days after the yellow fever booster vaccination. The receptors were gathered from a man between 18 and 35 years old who received the YFV17D yellow fever vaccine.

This clonotype was seen ten or more times. The rearrangement uses TRBV5-1 and TRBJ1-4, with D possibly TRBD1 on 5 matching bases. V lost 4 bases and J lost 4, with 17 bases in between. CDR1 is SGHRS, CDR2 YFSETQ, per germline. CDR3 size: 16 residues. In DNA form, the CDR3 reads TGCGCCAGCAGCGAGCTTGGCTTGGGGGATAATGAAAAACTGTTTTTT. Translating it yields CASSELGLGDNEKLFF.

This clonotype was counted only a few times. This chain joins TRBV6-5 and TRBJ2-1; D is perhaps TRBD2 (5 bases). Trimming pared 6 bases from V and 4 bases from J, leaving 16 bases between. CDR1 and CDR2 (germline): MNHEY, SVGAGI. The CDR3 totals 15 residues. This CDR3 reads CASRESAGIYNEQFF. DNA of the CDR3: TGTGCCAGCAGGGAAAGCGCGGGCATATACAATGAGCAGTTCTTC.

This clonotype was seen many times. The chain is built from TRBV6-5 and TRBJ2-7; the D is unclear. In germline, CDR1 is MNHEY, CDR2 SVGAGI. This CDR3 has 15 residues. V lost 8 bases, J lost 4 bases, and 21 bases lay in between. CDR3 loop: CASCGRIAGCYEQYF. CDR3 sequence (DNA): TGTGCCAGCTGCGGAAGGATAGCCGGATGTTACGAGCAGTACTTC.

This clonotype was detected only a few times. The chain couples TRBV4-3 to TRBJ2-3; no firm D call. This CDR3 region has 16 residues. Germline V CDR1 and CDR2: LGHNA, YSLEER. V lost 0 bases and J lost 3, with 13 bases in between. The CDR3 here is CASSQEARPATDTQYF. CDR3 bases: TGCGCCAGCAGCCAAGAGGCCAGACCCGCTACAGATACGCAGTATTTT.

This clonotype was counted ten times or more. CDR3 in amino acids: CASSARLRSYEQYF. The CDR3 coding sequence is TGTGCCAGCAGCGCCCGACTTCGCTCCTACGAGCAGTACTTC. V gene TRBV6-2 or TRBV6-3 combines with J gene TRBJ2-7; D gene uncertain. Trimming removed 6 bases at V and 0 bases at J, with 12 bases between. The CDR3 has 14 amino acids. Germline CDR1 reads MNHEY; CDR2 reads SVGEGT.

The V gene is TRBV4-1, the J gene TRBJ1-5; D is ambiguous. This CDR3 has 15 residues. V lost 4 bases to trimming and J lost 2 bases, with 12 bases between them. Germline V gene lookup returns CDR1 MGHRA and CDR2 YSYEKL. This chain's CDR3 is CASSPAVAGNQPQHF. The CDR3 DNA is TGCGCCAGCAGCCCAGCGGTAGCGGGCAATCAGCCCCAGCATTTT.

This clonotype occurred a few times. This chain uses TRBV7-2 with TRBJ2-3, with 8 bases lining up with TRBD2. The CDR3 is made up of 16 amino acids. CDR1 is SGHTA, CDR2 FQGNSA, per germline. The junction had 3 bases not matched to a gene; V was cut back by 0 bases and J by 1 base. In DNA form, the CDR3 reads TGTGCCAGCAGCTTAGCCCTGACTAGCGGCACAGATACGCAGTATTTT. It is translated as CASSLALTSGTDTQYF.

The chain uses TRBV20-1 and TRBJ1-3, with TRBD1 as a possible D gene (5 bases). V was cut by 0 bases and J by 0 bases, with 9 bases left in between. The CDR3 length is 15 residues. Per germline, CDR1 DFQATT and CDR2 SNEGSKA (reference sequence). CDR3 loop: CSAREGTGSGNTIYF. DNA for the CDR3: TGCAGTGCTAGAGAAGGAACAGGCTCTGGAAACACCATATATTTT.

The CDR3 sequence is CASTTYGTNTGELFF. CDR3 DNA sequence: TGTGCCAGCACGACTTACGGAACGAACACCGGGGAGCTGTTTTTT. The V call is TRBV3-1, the J call TRBJ2-2; D gene uncertain. V was clipped by 7 bases and J by 0 bases, with 12 bases between them. The germline gives CDR1 LGHDT, CDR2 YNNKEL (reference sequence). The CDR3 runs 15 residues.

This chain joins TRBV4-1 and TRBJ2-1; maybe TRBD1 (6 bases). CDR1 and CDR2 from the germline V gene are MGHRA and YSYEKL. V was pared by 0 bases and J by 0 bases, with 12 bases between. The CDR3 sequence is 17 residues long. The CDR3 loop is CASSQERDTSSYNEQFF. DNA of the CDR3: TGCGCCAGCAGCCAAGAGAGGGACACCAGCTCCTACAATGAGCAGTTCTTC.

The chain uses TRBV14 and TRBJ2-3; possibly TRBD2 for D (5 bases). The germline gives CDR1 SGHDN, CDR2 FVKESK. The length of the CDR3 is 15 residues. Trimming left V 1 base short and J 0 bases short, with 8 bases between. CDR3 amino acids: CASSQAGISTDTQYF. The CDR3 nucleotides are TGTGCCAGCAGCCAAGCGGGGATTAGCACAGATACGCAGTATTTT.

This clonotype has at least ten counts. The J gene is TRBJ2-1, the V gene TRBV20-1; no firm D call. The germline V and J ends were trimmed by 6 bases and 6 bases, with 12 bases remaining between them. The germline V gene has CDR1 DFQATT and CDR2 SNEGSKA (reference sequence). There are 12 residues in the CDR3. As DNA, the CDR3 is TGCAGTGCGGACCGACGGCTCAATGAGCAGTTCTTC. Residues: CSADRRLNEQFF.

This chain uses TRBV20-1 with TRBJ2-5; D is possibly TRBD1 or TRBD2 (6 bases each). V lost 3 bases and J 4 bases, leaving 12 bases between the germline ends. The CDR3 totals 13 residues. The germline V gene has CDR1 DFQATT and CDR2 SNEGSKA (reference sequence). Here the CDR3 reads CSASLGGRETQYF. The CDR3 DNA reads as TGCAGTGCTAGTCTGGGGGGCCGAGAGACCCAGTACTTC.